These 27 T cell receptor beta chains came from one sample sequenced in a study of cytomegalovirus exposure and HLA in healthy donors. The PCR contained 60 Vbeta and 13 Jbeta primers. Sequencing used immunoSEQ multiplex PCR; TCRdb keeps in-frame clones, though not all of them. This sample has over 150,000 clones, with 60% to 80% found just once. The specimen sequenced was PBMCs. The receptors come from a man aged 25 to 45 in good health and CMV-seropositive.

The chain recombines TRBV19 with TRBJ1-5; maybe TRBD1 (5 bases). The V end was cut by 6 bases, the J end by 2 bases, with 17 bases between. The CDR3 sequence is 16 residues long. CDR1 is LNHDA and CDR2 is SQIVND in the germline V gene (reference sequence). The CDR3 is CASRGNVGHRNQPQHF. The CDR3 DNA reads as TGTGCCAGTAGGGGCAACGTGGGGCACCGCAATCAGCCCCAGCATTTT.

The genes are TRBV11-2 and TRBJ2-7; 7 nucleotides line up with TRBD1. V shed 6 bases and J 7 bases; nucleotides not matched to a gene: 18. Per germline, CDR1 SGHAT and CDR2 FQNNGV. The CDR3 totals 16 residues. CDR3: CASRRNPTGLVWEQYF. CDR3 nucleotides: TGTGCCAGCAGGAGAAACCCGACAGGGTTGGTTTGGGAGCAGTACTTC.

The chain joins TRBV4-1 to TRBJ2-7; 7 nucleotides align to TRBD1. This CDR3 is built from 17 residues. Losses at the gene ends were 0 bases for V and 5 bases for J; bases not matched to a gene: 13. Germline V gives CDR1 MGHRA, CDR2 YSYEKL. In DNA, the CDR3 is TGCGCCAGCAGCCAAGATCCCCGACAGGGAATTTTAAACGAGCAGTACTTC. Its translation: CASSQDPRQGILNEQYF.

The CDR3: CASSDSVAKNIQYF. The DNA of the CDR3 is TGCGCCAGCAGTGATAGCGTCGCCAAAAACATTCAGTACTTC. This sequence joins TRBV10-1 and TRBJ2-4, with D perhaps matching TRBD2 (5 bases). V lost 3 bases to trimming and J lost 1 base, with 7 bases between them. CDR3 length equals 14 residues. In germline, CDR1 is WNHNN, CDR2 SYGVQD (reference sequence).

The chain carries TRBV5-1 and TRBJ2-2, with 8 bases that match TRBD1. Unmatched junction bases numbered 4, after V lost 0 bases and J lost 6 bases. CDR3 length: 15 residues. CDR1 and CDR2 from the germline V gene are SGHRS and YFSETQ. CDR3 in amino acids: CASSLVTGGSGELFF. CDR3 nucleotides: TGCGCCAGCAGCTTGGTCACAGGGGGGTCCGGGGAGCTGTTTTTT.

This chain links TRBV2 with TRBJ1-2; D may be TRBD1 (6 bases). The CDR3 loop spans 13 amino acids. Trimming took off 5 bases at V and 4 bases at J, with 11 bases between the two ends. In germline, CDR1 is SNHLY, CDR2 FYNNEI. The CDR3 DNA reads TGTGCCAGCAGTACCGACAGGATCTATGGCTACACCTTC. Translating gives CASSTDRIYGYTF. Using reference TRBV2 and TRBJ1-2 for the parts outside the CDR3, the full variable domain is EPEVTQTPSHQVTQMGQEVILRCVPISNHLYFYWYRQILGQKVEFLVSFYNNEISEKSEIFDDQFSVERPDGSNFTLKIRSTKLEDSAMYFCASSTDRIYGYTFGSGTRLTVV.

This clone showed up just once. The chain combines TRBV7-9 with TRBJ2-1; 11 bases map to TRBD1. CDR3 length equals 14 residues. Germline assignment: CDR1 SEHNR and CDR2 FQNEAQ (reference sequence). J lost 8 bases, V lost 7 bases, and 7 bases had no gene match. The CDR3, as DNA: TGTGCCAGCATCGGACAGGGGGCCTGGGATGAGCAGTTCTTC. Protein product: CASIGQGAWDEQFF. The full variable domain, its missing parts supplied by reference TRBV7-9 and TRBJ2-1, is DTGVSQNPRHKITKRGQNVTFRCDPISEHNRLYWYRQTLGQGPEFLTYFQNEAQLEKSRLLSDRFSAERPKGSFSTLEIQRTEQGDSAMYLCASIGQGAWDEQFFGPGTRLTVL.

The chain uses TRBV14 and TRBJ1-5; the match to TRBD1 covers 8 bases. V lost 1 base and J lost 1; bases outside the gene matches: 3. Germline CDR1 and CDR2: SGHDN and FVKESK. The CDR3 contains 16 residues. The CDR3 sequence: CASSQAGQGSNQPQHF. The CDR3 DNA reads TGTGCCAGCAGCCAAGCAGGACAGGGAAGCAATCAGCCCCAGCATTTT.

The sample holds a few counts of this clone. The chain joins TRBV19 to TRBJ1-1, with D perhaps matching TRBD1 (6 bases). The germline V and J ends were trimmed by 7 bases and 4 bases, with 13 bases remaining between them. CDR1 is LNHDA, CDR2 SQIVND, per germline (reference sequence). The CDR3 covers 13 residues. CDR3 DNA sequence: TGTGCCAGTATAAGACAAGGGGGCACTGAAGCTTTCTTT. This gives the protein CASIRQGGTEAFF.

This rearrangement joins TRBV29-1 to TRBJ1-1; 7 bases are shared with TRBD1. The CDR3 runs 12 residues. The trim removed 5 bases at V and 5 bases at J, leaving 5 bases unmatched. The germline CDR1 and CDR2 sequences are SQVTM and ANQGSEA. The CDR3 DNA follows: TGCAGCGTTAAGGGGGCGAGAACTGAAGCTTTCTTT. As protein: CSVKGARTEAFF.

The rearrangement joins TRBV11-1 to TRBJ1-1; D may be TRBD1 (5 bases). V was shortened by 0 bases and J by 0 bases, with 11 bases between the two germline ends. Germline-derived CDR1 and CDR2 are SGHAT and FQDESV (reference sequence). The CDR3 contains 16 residues. DNA of the CDR3: TGTGCCAGCAGCTTAGCCCCGGGGGTACTGAACACTGAAGCTTTCTTT. Translating it yields CASSLAPGVLNTEAFF.

The chain combines TRBV6-5 with TRBJ2-7; tentatively, D is TRBD2 (6 bases). The CDR3 contains 14 residues. V was cut by 2 bases and J by 3 bases, with 11 bases left in between. CDR1 MNHEY and CDR2 SVGAGI come from the germline V gene. The CDR3 coding sequence is TGTGCCAGCAGTTACATCGGGGGAGGCTACGAGCAGTACTTC. It encodes CASSYIGGGYEQYF.

The gene calls are TRBV5-1 and TRBJ1-6; 8 nucleotides match TRBD1. Unmatched junction bases numbered 8, after V lost 4 bases and J lost 8 bases. The germline V gene encodes CDR1 SGHRS and CDR2 YFSETQ. This CDR3 spans 15 amino acids. The CDR3 sequence: CASSITGQGDSPLHF. The CDR3 DNA reads as TGCGCCAGCAGCATCACCGGACAGGGTGATTCACCCCTCCACTTT.

The rearrangement uses TRBV27 and TRBJ2-1, with 7 bases aligning to TRBD1. The CDR3 extends over 15 amino acids. Germline V gene data show CDR1 as MNHEY and CDR2 as SMNVEV (reference sequence). V shed 6 bases and J 4 bases; nucleotides not matched to a gene: 9. In nucleotides, the CDR3 is TGTGCCAGCAGCCTGGGTTCAGGGGGTTACAATGAGCAGTTCTTC. Amino acids: CASSLGSGGYNEQFF.

The chain carries TRBV18 and TRBJ2-3, with D possibly matching TRBD2 (6 bases). Germline V gives CDR1 KGHSH, CDR2 LQKENI. The V gene lost 0 bases and the J gene lost 5 bases, with 12 bases spanning the gap. This CDR3 region has 15 residues. The CDR3 sequence: CASSPPSIAEDTQYF. Written as DNA, the CDR3 is TGTGCCAGCTCACCACCTTCAATAGCGGAAGATACGCAGTATTTT.

The genes are TRBV5-1 and TRBJ2-4; 9 bases align to TRBD1. Losses at the gene ends were 3 bases for V and 2 bases for J; bases not matched to a gene: 18. CDR3 length equals 20 residues. Germline V gene data show CDR1 as SGHRS and CDR2 as YFSETQ. Here the CDR3 reads CASSSATGTGTIMTKNIQYF. The CDR3 DNA is TGCGCCAGCAGCTCTGCAACCGGGACAGGGACGATTATGACCAAAAACATTCAGTACTTC.

The rearrangement joins TRBV25-1 to TRBJ1-4; 8 bases are a match to TRBD1. V dropped 4 bases and J dropped 4; count of bases not matched to a gene: 5. Germline V lookup: CDR1 MGHDK, CDR2 SYGVNS. The CDR3 totals 15 residues. The CDR3 nucleotides are TGTGCCAGCAGTGTTCCGGGACAGGTTAATGAAAAACTGTTTTTT. Translated: CASSVPGQVNEKLFF. Drawing the rest from reference TRBV25-1 and TRBJ1-4, the complete variable domain is EADIYQTPRYLVIGTGKKITLECSQTMGHDKMYWYQQDPGMELHLIHYSYGVNSTEKGDLSSESTVSRIRTEHFPLTLESARPSHTSQYLCASSVPGQVNEKLFFGSGTQLSVL.

V gene TRBV29-1 combines with J gene TRBJ2-7, with 7 bases matching TRBD1. From germline, CDR1 is SQVTM and CDR2 ANQGSEA. The CDR3 loop spans 12 amino acids. V dropped 7 bases and J dropped 5; count of bases not matched to a gene: 8. For the CDR3, the DNA is TGCAGCGACGTACAGGGGCTCCACGAGCAGTACTTC. It yields the protein CSDVQGLHEQYF.

The chain uses TRBV19 and TRBJ2-7; D remains unclear. Germline V lookup: CDR1 LNHDA, CDR2 SQIVND (reference sequence). The CDR3 runs to 14 residues. V lost 1 base to trimming and J lost 6 bases, with 13 bases between them. The CDR3, as DNA: TGTGCCAGTAGTATAGTCCCGACTCCTTCCGAGCAGTACTTC. This encodes CASSIVPTPSEQYF.

The gene calls are TRBV6-9 and TRBJ2-7; D is uncertain. The CDR3 runs to 11 residues. Germline values: CDR1 MNHGY, CDR2 SVAAGI. The V end lost 6 bases, the J end lost 3 bases, and 6 bases lay between the germline ends. The CDR3 is CASRRFYEQYF. The CDR3 DNA follows: TGTGCCAGCAGACGGTTCTACGAGCAGTACTTC.

This clone occurred once. The gene calls are TRBV6-5 and TRBJ1-2, with TRBD1 as a possible D gene (6 bases). From germline, CDR1 is MNHEY and CDR2 SVGAGI. This CDR3 is built from 14 residues. The V end was cut by 0 bases, the J end by 8 bases, with 13 bases between. The CDR3 loop reads CASSYSAGAGGYTF. The CDR3, as DNA: TGTGCCAGCAGTTACTCGGCGGGGGCGGGAGGCTACACCTTC.

The chain uses TRBV7-9 and TRBJ1-3; D not certain. The CDR3 covers 12 residues. Trimming removed 5 bases at V and 4 bases at J, with 6 bases between. The V gene's germline CDR1 is SEHNR and CDR2 FQNEAQ (reference sequence). CDR3 nucleotide sequence: TGTGCCAGCAGCCAACAGGGAAACACCATATATTTT. It yields the protein CASSQQGNTIYF.

In its sample, this clone was seen a few times. This chain uses TRBV9 with TRBJ2-1; no clear D. The CDR3 has 14 residues. V was pared by 0 bases and J by 6 bases, with 10 bases between. Germline CDR1 SGDLS, CDR2 YYNGEE. CDR3 sequence reads: CASSVELRFNEQFF. The CDR3 DNA is TGTGCCAGCAGCGTAGAACTTCGCTTCAATGAGCAGTTCTTC.

The J gene is TRBJ2-2, the V gene TRBV7-6; TRBD2 matches at 15 bases. Germline CDR1 and CDR2: SGHVS and FNYEAQ. The CDR3 has 17 residues. Trimming at V came to 5 bases and at J to 5 bases, leaving 6 bases not matched to a gene. CDR3 nucleotide sequence: TGTGCCAGCAGCACGGGACTAGCGGGGGGCGGAACCGGGGAGCTGTTTTTT. Its protein is CASSTGLAGGGTGELFF.

This rearrangement joins TRBV9 to TRBJ2-3; the D gene is possibly TRBD2 (7 bases). The V and J ends lost 4 bases and 8 bases respectively, with 11 bases between them. CDR3 size: 12 residues. Germline-derived CDR1 and CDR2 are SGDLS and YYNGEE. CDR3 coding DNA: TGTGCCAGCAGCCTGGCGGGGGCTACGCAGTATTTT. It yields the protein CASSLAGATQYF.

This clone turned up a few times. This chain uses TRBV29-1 with TRBJ2-2; D remains ambiguous. CDR1 and CDR2 (germline): SQVTM, ANQGSEA. This CDR3 is built from 12 residues. With 4 bases removed from V and 1 base from J, the gap between germline ends came to 4 bases. DNA of the CDR3: TGCAGCGTTGGACAGAACACCGGGGAGCTGTTTTTT. Translation gives CSVGQNTGELFF.

As regards this clone: This specimen includes other DNA sequences encoding the same CDR3. V usage is TRBV5-6 and J usage is TRBJ2-5, with 8 bases fitting TRBD1. The germline CDR1 and CDR2 sequences are SGHDT and YYEEEE. CDR3 length equals 14 residues. V lost 0 bases and J lost 5; bases outside the gene matches: 3. CDR3 residues: CASSLATGAETQYF. As DNA, the CDR3 is TGTGCCAGCAGCTTGGCGACAGGGGCGGAGACCCAGTACTTC.